This T cell receptor (beta chain) emerged from a study of tumor and adjacent non-tumor tissue in lung cancer. Study information: Histology: 12 adenocarcinoma, a couple of squamous cell carcinoma, 1 small cell lung cancer. Study-level findings and limits: Significantly higher TCR diversity was found in tumor than normal lung.

The CDR3 is made up of 14 amino acids. V lost 2 bases and J lost 4; bases outside the gene matches: 3. As for this clonotype: Its target is not known. A much larger clone sits a single nucleotide away, making a read error possible. The CDR3 carries no conserved terminal phenylalanine or tryptophan, so it likely arises from a read error.

No cell sorting was done before RNA was extracted from the tissue. Three rounds of nested PCR, following a modified ARM-PCR protocol, produced the TCRbeta library. Each CDR3 protein is one row after TCRdb ran MiXCR on the multiplex PCR reads. The repertoire includes 95,000 to 150,000 distinct CDR3 sequences, 66% of them detected once, and around 13% sits in the top ten. The rearrangement links TRBV12-3 or TRBV12-4 to TRBJ2-5, with 8 bases aligning to TRBD1. This clonotype originated in a man younger than 45 with non-small cell lung cancer. Sequences were obtained from lung tumor tissue. CDR3 residues: CASSLRGQVETQYL. CDR3 DNA sequence: TGTGCCAGCAGTTTAAGGGGACAGGTAGAGACCCAGTACTTA.